Sequencing of this T cell receptor beta chain was carried out in a study of blood T cell repertoires in COVID-19. Study information: Specimens from acute and convalescent COVID-19 originated in the United States, Italy and Spain.

Original methodology: Amplifying reference gene primers gave estimates of nucleated cell counts. Only in-frame clones appear in the TCRdb table, and some are missing; sequencing was by immunoSEQ multiplex PCR. V and J calls and clone size are as listed in that table; D and trimming were resolved from the DNA. The sample has about 200,000 clones, just over 85% seen once. Unmatched junction bases numbered 4, after V lost 0 bases and J lost 2 bases. Germline CDR1 LNHNV, CDR2 YYDKDF (reference sequence). This CDR3 is 17 amino acids long. The chain employs TRBV15 and TRBJ2-1, with 10 bases lining up with TRBD2. The sample was peripheral blood. This sequence originates from a man younger than 35 with active or convalescent COVID-19. CDR3 coding DNA: TGTGCCACCAGCAGAGATTTTCTAGCGGGAGCCTACAATGAGCAGTTCTTC. This translates into CATSRDFLAGAYNEQFF.